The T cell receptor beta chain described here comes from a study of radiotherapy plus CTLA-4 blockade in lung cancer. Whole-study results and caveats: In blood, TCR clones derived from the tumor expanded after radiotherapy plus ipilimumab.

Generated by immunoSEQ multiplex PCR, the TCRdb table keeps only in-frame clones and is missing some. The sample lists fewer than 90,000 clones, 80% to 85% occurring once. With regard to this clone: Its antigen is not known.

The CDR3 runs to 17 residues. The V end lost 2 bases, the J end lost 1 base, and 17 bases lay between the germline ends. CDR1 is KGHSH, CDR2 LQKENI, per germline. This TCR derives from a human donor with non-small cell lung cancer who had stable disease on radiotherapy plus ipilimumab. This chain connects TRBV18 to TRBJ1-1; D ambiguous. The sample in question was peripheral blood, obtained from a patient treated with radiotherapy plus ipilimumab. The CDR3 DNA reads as TGTGCCAGCTCACCAATAGGACCTAAACCCCCGAACACTGAAGCTTTCTTT. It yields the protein CASSPIGPKPPNTEAFF.